These 11 T cell receptor beta chains were all obtained from the same sample, sequenced in a study of T cell clonality in common variable immunodeficiency. Findings and limits, study-wide: Reportedly, TCR beta sequences from common variable immunodeficiency showed fewer deletions and N-nucleotide insertions.

Here immunoSEQ multiplex PCR was the method, and the copy in TCRdb shows in-frame clones only, minus some. The repertoire consists of roughly 39,000 clones, none detected only once. These receptors' targets are unknown. The sample consisted of peripheral blood mononuclear cells. The origin of the receptors is a human donor with common variable immunodeficiency.

Of note for this clone: The CDR3 end is not reached by the read, which stops 3 residues before it; the germline J gene fills it in. V usage is TRBV19 and J usage is TRBJ2-7; perhaps TRBD1 as D (6 bases). CDR3 length equals 14 residues. Germline-derived CDR1 and CDR2 are LNHDA and SQIVND (reference sequence). V gave up 5 bases and J gave up 3 bases, with 14 bases separating them. The CDR3 spells CASSLQGAIYEQYF. The DNA read from the CDR3 is TGTGCCAGTAGTTTACAGGGAGCGATCTACGAG.

This clone was seen at least ten times. The read stops 3 residues short of the end of the CDR3; the missing end is completed from the germline J gene. The J gene is TRBJ1-4, the V gene TRBV7-9; 7 bases fit TRBD1. The CDR3 runs 15 residues. Germline values: CDR1 SEHNR, CDR2 FQNEAQ (reference sequence). J gave up 5 bases and V 6 bases, and 9 bases lay outside the gene matches. The CDR3 bases that were read are TGTGCCAGCAGACCATCCGGGACAGCGAATGAAAAA. It translates to CASRPSGTANEK. The entire CDR3 is CASRPSGTANEKLFF.

This clone has a handful of counts. The read halts 3 residues ahead of the CDR3 end, with the missing end drawn from the germline J gene. V usage is TRBV20-1 and J usage is TRBJ2-3; 10 bases map to TRBD2. The CDR3 extends over 14 amino acids. Losses at the gene ends were 2 bases for V and 6 bases for J; bases not matched to a gene: 5. Per germline, CDR1 DFQATT and CDR2 SNEGSKA (reference sequence). The part of the CDR3 DNA that was read is TGCAGTGCTAGATCACTAGCGGGGTGGGATACG. This codes for CSARSLAGWDT. The full CDR3 protein is CSARSLAGWDTQYF.

This clone was seen many times. The read comes to an end 3 residues before the CDR3 does, leaving the germline J gene to fill in the end. This sequence joins TRBV5-1 and TRBJ2-1; 15 nucleotides align to TRBD2. V was clipped by 0 bases and J by 0 bases; unmatched bases: 4. Germline CDR1 SGHRS, CDR2 YFSETQ. The length of the CDR3 is 19 residues. Incomplete CDR3 DNA: TGCGCCAGCAGCTTGGATGGGACTAGCGGGGGGCGCTCCTACAATGAG. It translates to CASSLDGTSGGRSYNE. The full-length CDR3 reads as CASSLDGTSGGRSYNEQFF.

This clone showed up many times. Sequencing ends 3 residues short of the CDR3 end; the germline J gene provides the rest. The gene calls are TRBV20-1 and TRBJ2-1, with 8 bases fitting TRBD1. The CDR3 sequence is 17 residues long. V gave up 4 bases and J gave up 6 bases; unmatched junction bases: 17. Germline lookup yields CDR1 DFQATT and CDR2 SNEGSKA (reference sequence). The DNA read from the CDR3 is TGCAGTGCTAACCGCAGGGGGCGCGAGGTTGTTTCCAATGAG. It encodes CSANRRGREVVSNE. The whole CDR3 region reads CSANRRGREVVSNEQFF.

This clone was detected only a few times. The read comes to an end 3 residues before the CDR3 does, leaving the germline J gene to fill in the end. This chain uses TRBV19 with TRBJ1-2; D possibly corresponds to TRBD1 (5 bases). This CDR3 comprises 12 residues. Germline V gives CDR1 LNHDA, CDR2 SQIVND (reference sequence). The CDR3 sequence: CASSPQGGGYTF. The covered CDR3 bases are TGTGCCAGTAGTCCGCAGGGTGGGGGC. The whole variable domain, filled in from reference TRBV19 and TRBJ1-2, reads DGGITQSPKYLFRKEGQNVTLSCEQNLNHDAMYWYRQDPGQGLRLIYYSQIVNDFQKGDIAEGYSVSREKKESFPLTVTSAQKNPTAFYLCASSPQGGGYTFGSGTRLTVV.

The sample holds many counts of this clone. The missing CDR3 end, 3 residues past where the read stops, is filled in from the germline J gene. The chain has TRBV30 and TRBJ1-1, with 7 bases matching TRBD1. The CDR3 consists of 13 residues. V lost 4 bases, J lost 1 base, and 3 bases stayed unmatched. From germline, CDR1 is GTSNPN and CDR2 SVGIG (reference sequence). Partial CDR3 DNA: TGTGCCTGGAACAGGGGCGGGAACACTGAA. Residues: CAWNRGGNTE. In full, the CDR3 is CAWNRGGNTEAFF.

This clone was observed at least ten times. The read finishes 3 residues shy of the CDR3 end, and the germline J gene is used to complete it. The genes are TRBV18 and TRBJ2-5, with D hard to call. Trimming stripped 1 base from V and 4 bases from J, with 10 bases between. There are 14 residues in the CDR3. Germline-derived CDR1 and CDR2 are KGHSH and LQKENI. The sequenced part of the CDR3 DNA is TGTGCCAGCTCACCACAGGGCCGCCTAGAGACC. Its translation: CASSPQGRLET. The full CDR3 sequence reads CASSPQGRLETQYF.

This clone was detected a few times. The sequence runs out 3 residues before the end of the CDR3; the remainder is reconstructed from the germline J gene. The chain has TRBV2 and TRBJ1-2; the D gene is possibly TRBD1 (6 bases). The CDR3 covers 14 residues. Per germline, CDR1 SNHLY and CDR2 FYNNEI. Between the trimmed V and J ends, which lost 7 bases and 4 bases, there was a span of 16 bases. The sequenced CDR3 bases are TGTGCCAGCATCAATAGGGGGTTCGGCTATGGC. Translated, it gives CASINRGFGYG. The entire CDR3 is CASINRGFGYGYTF. Full variable domain (rest looked up from reference TRBV2 and TRBJ1-2): EPEVTQTPSHQVTQMGQEVILRCVPISNHLYFYWYRQILGQKVEFLVSFYNNEISEKSEIFDDQFSVERPDGSNFTLKIRSTKLEDSAMYFCASINRGFGYGYTFGSGTRLTVV.

On this clone itself: An end of the junction does not agree with germline; a read error may underlie this. The read finishes 3 residues shy of the CDR3 end, and the germline J gene is used to complete it. The chain joins TRBV7-6 to TRBJ2-5; unclear D gene. Germline V CDR1 and CDR2: SGHVS, FNYEAQ. CDR3 length: 12 residues. The CDR3 reads CASSVAGETQYF. CDR3 DNA (partial): TGTGCCAGCAGCGTAGCCGGAGAGACC.

This clone came up many times. The read is 3 residues too short to cover the CDR3 end, so that end is filled in from the germline J gene. The rearrangement joins TRBV2 to TRBJ2-7; possibly TRBD2 for D (6 bases). Between the trimmed V and J ends, which lost 6 bases and 4 bases, there was a span of 16 bases. There are 14 residues in the CDR3. The germline gives CDR1 SNHLY, CDR2 FYNNEI. CDR3 in amino acids: CASSNRDFTYEQYF. The CDR3 bases that were read are TGTGCCAGCAGCAATCGGGACTTTACGTACGAG.